These 6 T cell receptor beta chains were all obtained from the same sample, sequenced in a study of early T cells in non-severe SARS-CoV-2 infection. TCRdb reprocessed the 5' RACE reads via MiXCR and lists one record per CDR3 protein. In the table there are some 45,000 distinct CDR3 sequences, roughly 6% of which are singletons. The starting material was whole blood, obtained at baseline. The source of these receptors is an adult who was a healthcare worker with PCR-confirmed SARS-CoV-2 infection or an uninfected control (not recorded which).

This clonotype was counted between two and nine times. The V gene is TRBV9, the J gene TRBJ1-1; 8 positions agree with TRBD1. This CDR3 comprises 16 residues. With V trimmed by 4 bases and J by 0 bases, 8 bases remained unmatched. Looked up from germline, CDR1 is SGDLS and CDR2 is YYNGEE. CDR3 nucleotide sequence: TGTGCCAGCAGCTCGAGGACAGGGTTGATGAACACTGAAGCTTTCTTT. This sequence encodes CASSSRTGLMNTEAFF.

The sample holds a few counts of this clonotype. This rearrangement joins TRBV10-3 to TRBJ1-2, with D unresolved. Trimming removed 0 bases from V and 7 bases from J, with 6 bases in between. This CDR3 has 12 amino acids. Germline-derived CDR1 and CDR2 are ENHRY and SYGVKD. CDR3: CAISESGTGYTF. DNA for the CDR3: TGTGCCATCAGTGAGTCTGGAACTGGCTACACCTTC.

The table lists this clonotype with many counts. The V gene is TRBV7-6, the J gene TRBJ1-1; D call uncertain. Deletions cut 1 base from V and 0 bases from J, with 12 bases between. This CDR3 is built from 16 residues. Germline V gene sequence: CDR1 SGHVS, CDR2 FNYEAQ. DNA of the CDR3: TGTGCCAGCAGCTTAGAGAGGGTACGCGTGAACACTGAAGCTTTCTTT. Translation gives CASSLERVRVNTEAFF.

V usage is TRBV7-9 and J usage is TRBJ2-3; tentatively, D is TRBD2 (6 bases). Germline assignment: CDR1 SEHNR and CDR2 FQNEAQ (reference sequence). Deletions cut 5 bases from V and 5 bases from J, with 14 bases between. CDR3 length: 14 amino acids. CDR3 coding DNA: TGTGCCAGCAGCATCTCCGGGACTGAAGATACGCAGTATTTT. This sequence encodes CASSISGTEDTQYF.

The rearrangement links TRBV9 to TRBJ1-3, with 7 bases aligning to TRBD1. The CDR3 is 17 residues long. Trimming removed 4 bases from V and 2 bases from J; junction bases left unmatched: 12. Germline CDR1 SGDLS, CDR2 YYNGEE. The CDR3 is CASSTPRGRGTGNTIYF. DNA of the CDR3: TGTGCCAGCAGCACCCCCCGAGGCAGGGGGACTGGAAACACCATATATTTT.

This clonotype came up many times. This chain joins TRBV3-1 and TRBJ1-2; the D gene is possibly TRBD1 (5 bases). Germline CDR1 LGHDT, CDR2 YNNKEL (reference sequence). The CDR3 has 16 amino acids. The ends were cut back, 0 bases at V and 3 bases at J, with 14 bases in the middle. DNA of the CDR3: TGTGCCAGCAGCCAAGAGACAGAGGGAGGGTACTATGGCTACACCTTC. Translated: CASSQETEGGYYGYTF.